These 29 T cell receptor beta chains originate from one sample sequenced in a study of blood T cells in healthy people across ages. Through a sample-barcoded 5' primer and a J-beta primer mix, a second PCR was run for roughly 7 to 11 cycles. MiXCR, run by TCRdb on the 5' RACE reads, gives a single entry per CDR3 protein. The sample yields approximately 800,000 distinct CDR3 sequences, approximately 59% seen once. What was sequenced was blood. Receptor source: a man aged 25-40 years in good health.

Regarding this clonotype: Relative to the germline gene, one junction end is altered; a read error may explain this. This rearrangement joins TRBV6-2 or TRBV6-3 to TRBJ2-1; D remains unclear. The CDR3 extends over 16 amino acids. Germline CDR1 MNHEY, CDR2 SVGEGT. CDR3 DNA sequence: TGTGCCAGCAGTTACAGCACCCAGTTTTTTTACAATGGGCAGTTCTTC. Translating it yields CASSYSTQFFYNGQFF.

This chain uses TRBV20-1 with TRBJ2-1, with 8 bases lining up with TRBD1. Germline trimming cut 5 bases from V and 10 bases from J; bases unmatched to any gene: 13. The CDR3 contains 14 residues. Germline assignment: CDR1 DFQATT and CDR2 SNEGSKA (reference sequence). The CDR3 is CSAPLHPGGKEQFF. CDR3 nucleotides: TGCAGTGCTCCTCTACATCCAGGGGGCAAGGAGCAGTTCTTC.

This clonotype turned up a few times. The chain recombines TRBV20-1 with TRBJ2-7; 9 nucleotides align to TRBD2. J lost 2 bases, V lost 4 bases, and 6 bases had no gene match. The CDR3 consists of 14 residues. Germline V gene data show CDR1 as DFQATT and CDR2 as SNEGSKA (reference sequence). The CDR3 region is CSANTGLATYEQYF. CDR3 bases: TGCAGTGCTAACACGGGACTAGCCACCTACGAGCAGTACTTC.

The rearrangement uses TRBV20-1 and TRBJ2-7; no clear D gene. This CDR3 comprises 13 residues. V was trimmed by 0 bases and J by 1 base, leaving 7 bases between them. CDR1 and CDR2 from the germline V gene are DFQATT and SNEGSKA (reference sequence). Here the CDR3 DNA reads TGCAGTGCTAGAGATATGGATTCCTACGAGCAGTACTTC. Its translation: CSARDMDSYEQYF.

This chain connects TRBV5-1 to TRBJ2-3; D gene ambiguous. V lost 4 bases, J lost 4 bases, and 7 bases lay in between. The CDR3 extends over 12 amino acids. CDR1 is SGHRS, CDR2 YFSETQ, per germline. Here the CDR3 reads CASSPVPDTQYF. CDR3 sequence (DNA): TGCGCCAGCAGCCCAGTACCAGATACGCAGTATTTT.

This chain connects TRBV7-3 to TRBJ2-6; D perhaps matches TRBD2 (6 bases). Trimming took off 0 bases at V and 0 bases at J, with 9 bases between the two ends. In germline, CDR1 is SGHTA, CDR2 FQGTGA. The CDR3 has 17 residues. The CDR3 here is CASSLTGTFSGANVLTF. CDR3 nucleotide sequence: TGTGCCAGCAGCTTAACAGGGACTTTCTCTGGGGCCAACGTCCTGACTTTC. The complete variable domain, with remaining parts taken from reference TRBV7-3 and TRBJ2-6, reads GAGVSQTPSNKVTEKGKYVELRCDPISGHTALYWYRQSLGQGPEFLIYFQGTGAADDSGLPNDRFFAVRPEGSVSTLKIQRTERGDSAVYLCASSLTGTFSGANVLTFGAGSRLTVL.

This clonotype was observed a handful of times. This chain's CDR3 is CASSLATGNYGYTF. For the CDR3, the DNA is TGTGCCAGCAGCTTGGCGACAGGGAACTATGGCTACACCTTC. The chain is built from TRBV7-8 and TRBJ1-2; 7 bases are shared with TRBD1. This CDR3 comprises 14 residues. V was pared by 3 bases and J by 2 bases, with 3 bases of the junction left unmatched. The germline CDR1 and CDR2 sequences are SGHVS and FQNEAQ.

This chain joins TRBV6-1 and TRBJ2-5; D not resolved. The J call may be wrong; the DNA end is better matched by TRBJ2-7. Germline V gene sequence: CDR1 MNHNS, CDR2 SASEGT. The CDR3 is made up of 13 amino acids. Here the CDR3 DNA reads TGTGCCAGCAGTTGGGCAGTTTCCTACGAGCAGTACTTC. Residues: CASSWAVSYEQYF.

CDR3 protein: CASSFQGQGGFYEQYF. CDR3 DNA: TGTGCCAGCAGTTTCCAGGGGCAGGGTGGATTCTACGAGCAGTACTTC. V usage is TRBV28 and J usage is TRBJ2-4; D might be TRBD1 (6 bases). The closer fit of TRBJ2-7 to the DNA end suggests the J call may be wrong. The CDR3 is 16 residues long. Germline CDR1 and CDR2: MDHEN and SYDVKM.

This clonotype has more than one count but fewer than ten. The chain employs TRBV12-3 or TRBV12-4 and TRBJ2-7; 11 bases agree with TRBD2. The J call is in doubt because the DNA end fits TRBJ2-5 better. This CDR3 region has 14 residues. In DNA form, the CDR3 reads TGTGCCAGCAAAAATACTAGCGGGGGAGAGACCCAGTACTTC. Translated, it gives CASKNTSGGETQYF.

The rearrangement uses TRBV27 and TRBJ2-7; TRBD1 or TRBD2 may be the D gene (5 bases each). The CDR3 is 14 amino acids. The V gene's germline CDR1 is MNHEY and CDR2 SMNVEV (reference sequence). V was pared by 7 bases and J by 5 bases, with 18 bases between. The CDR3 is CASTRGTELHEQYF. CDR3 sequence (DNA): TGTGCCAGCACAAGAGGGACCGAGCTCCACGAGCAGTACTTC.

This clonotype has more than one count but fewer than ten. The chain links TRBV9 to TRBJ2-6, with 9 nucleotides matching TRBD1. This CDR3 is 17 amino acids long. J was trimmed by 3 bases and V by 4 bases; bases with no gene match: 8. Germline V gene sequence: CDR1 SGDLS, CDR2 YYNGEE. The chain's CDR3 is CASSLGTGFGGANVLTF. The CDR3 DNA sequence: TGTGCCAGCAGCCTCGGGACAGGGTTTGGTGGGGCCAACGTCCTGACTTTC.

This rearrangement joins TRBV4-3 to TRBJ1-6; possibly TRBD1 for D (6 bases). Germline V gene sequence: CDR1 LGHNA, CDR2 YSLEER. V was trimmed by 0 bases and J by 6 bases, leaving 12 bases between them. CDR3 length: 16 residues. The CDR3 DNA is TGCGCCAGCAGCCAAGAGGACAGAGCCAGTAATTCACCCCTCCACTTT. It translates to CASSQEDRASNSPLHF.

V usage is TRBV14 and J usage is TRBJ2-5; D is perhaps TRBD1 (6 bases). The CDR3 runs to 13 residues. Deletions cut 7 bases from V and 2 bases from J, with 11 bases between. Germline V lookup: CDR1 SGHDN, CDR2 FVKESK. The CDR3 sequence is CASNGQIQETQYF. The DNA of the CDR3 is TGTGCCAGCAATGGACAGATACAAGAGACCCAGTACTTC.

This clonotype was found a few times. The V gene is TRBV7-9, the J gene TRBJ1-2, with D uncertain. The V end was cut by 5 bases, the J end by 2 bases, with 12 bases between. The length of the CDR3 is 14 residues. Per the germline V gene, CDR1 is SEHNR and CDR2 is FQNEAQ (reference sequence). CDR3: CASSHRGVNYGYTF. DNA of the CDR3: TGTGCCAGCAGCCATCGCGGGGTAAACTATGGCTACACCTTC.

The chain's CDR3 is CASSREQGWTDTQYF. The DNA of the CDR3 is TGTGCCAGCAGCCGGGAACAGGGTTGGACAGATACGCAGTATTTT. This chain connects TRBV7-3 to TRBJ2-3; possibly TRBD1 for D (6 bases). The length of the CDR3 is 15 residues. CDR1 is SGHTA and CDR2 is FQGTGA in the germline V gene. The V gene lost 5 bases and the J gene lost 3 bases, with 15 bases spanning the gap.

This chain uses TRBV10-3 with TRBJ2-3; 8 bases match TRBD1. Trimming took 2 bases from V and 4 from J; bases not matched to a gene: 5. Germline V gene data show CDR1 as ENHRY and CDR2 as SYGVKD. There are 15 residues in the CDR3. The CDR3 reads CAISETGGFSDTQYF. CDR3 nucleotides: TGTGCCATCAGTGAGACAGGGGGGTTCTCAGATACGCAGTATTTT.

J is TRBJ2-5 and V is TRBV29-1, with a tentative D call TRBD1 (5 bases). Germline CDR1 reads SQVTM; CDR2 reads ANQGSEA. This CDR3 has 15 residues. Trimming pared 6 bases from V and 5 bases from J, leaving 22 bases between. CDR3 DNA: TGCAGCGTCGCTAAGGACATCACATGGCCTGAGACCCAGTACTTC. Translating it yields CSVAKDITWPETQYF.

The chain recombines TRBV30 with TRBJ1-2, with 8 bases aligning to TRBD1. Germline V CDR1 and CDR2: GTSNPN, SVGIG (reference sequence). The V and J ends lost 0 bases and 7 bases, in that order; junction bases with no gene match: 7. This CDR3 is built from 14 residues. The CDR3 coding sequence is TGTGCCTGGAGTGTACATCAGGGGGCGCGTGGCTACACCTTC. Encoded protein: CAWSVHQGARGYTF.

This clonotype has just one count. This chain uses TRBV14 with TRBJ2-2; D unresolved. In germline, CDR1 is SGHDN, CDR2 FVKESK. Trimming cost V 0 bases and J 7 bases, with 9 bases left between them. This CDR3 region has 14 residues. The CDR3 bases are TGTGCCAGCAGCCAAGATCCCACCGGCGGGGAGCTGTTTTTT. It specifies CASSQDPTGGELFF.

At least ten counts were recorded for this clonotype. The chain is built from TRBV29-1 and TRBJ2-7; D gene uncertain. With 0 bases removed from V and 0 bases from J, the gap between germline ends came to 15 bases. Germline V gene sequence: CDR1 SQVTM, CDR2 ANQGSEA. The CDR3 contains 16 residues. CDR3 sequence: CSVEEDGFSGSYEQYF. For the CDR3, the DNA is TGCAGCGTTGAAGAGGATGGGTTTTCGGGCTCCTACGAGCAGTACTTC.

This clonotype was counted a few times. The CDR3, as DNA: TGTGCCAGCAGCTTAGGGGTGGGGTTCGGGGCAGATACGCAGTATTTT. It specifies CASSLGVGFGADTQYF. The chain carries TRBV7-8 and TRBJ2-3; D perhaps matches TRBD2 (5 bases). The CDR3 has 16 amino acids. The V end lost 1 base, the J end lost 4 bases, and 15 bases lay between the germline ends. From germline, CDR1 is SGHVS and CDR2 FQNEAQ.

The rearrangement joins TRBV29-1 to TRBJ2-5, with 10 bases fitting TRBD1. Unmatched junction bases numbered 6, after V lost 6 bases and J lost 5 bases. Germline CDR1 and CDR2: SQVTM and ANQGSEA. The CDR3 totals 13 residues. Here the CDR3 DNA reads TGCAGCGTCCACCGGACAGGGGGTGAGACCCAGTACTTC. This sequence encodes CSVHRTGGETQYF.

This clonotype was detected a few times. V and J are TRBV12-3 or TRBV12-4 and TRBJ2-7; no definite D call. Trimming took off 3 bases at V and 6 bases at J, with 6 bases between the two ends. CDR3 length: 11 amino acids. DNA for the CDR3: TGTGCCAGCAGTTTTCGGACCGAGCAGTACTTC. Protein: CASSFRTEQYF.

CDR3 amino acids: CASSQEYNEQYF. CDR3 nucleotide sequence: TGTGCCAGCAGTCAGGAGTACAATGAGCAGTACTTC. The chain is built from TRBV12-3 or TRBV12-4 and TRBJ2-1, with D hard to call. The J call may be wrong; the DNA end is better matched by TRBJ2-7. This CDR3 spans 12 amino acids.

The chain joins TRBV7-2 to TRBJ2-1; TRBD1 agrees at 7 bases. The CDR3 spans 16 residues. Germline-derived CDR1 and CDR2 are SGHTA and FQGNSA. V lost 5 bases and J lost 3; bases outside the gene matches: 10. The CDR3 bases are TGTGCCAGCAGCGACAGGGTTGGTGGGGTCTACAATGAGCAGTTCTTC. The encoded protein is CASSDRVGGVYNEQFF.

This clonotype was observed a few times. The rearrangement links TRBV7-2 to TRBJ2-1; D remains ambiguous. CDR1 is SGHTA and CDR2 is FQGNSA in the germline V gene. Trimming shortened V by 5 bases and J by 4 bases, and 12 bases separated the two germline ends. The CDR3 runs to 14 residues. The CDR3 spells CASSPLLNYNEQFF. The DNA of the CDR3 is TGTGCCAGCAGCCCCCTCCTAAATTACAATGAGCAGTTCTTC.

V usage is TRBV4-1 and J usage is TRBJ2-1, with D tentatively TRBD1 (5 bases). Trimming cost V 3 bases and J 6 bases, with 15 bases left between them. The CDR3 loop spans 15 amino acids. Germline lookup yields CDR1 MGHRA and CDR2 YSYEKL. CDR3 sequence reads: CASSHLGAGANEQFF. The DNA for the CDR3 is TGCGCCAGCAGCCACCTAGGGGCAGGCGCCAATGAGCAGTTCTTC.

The rearrangement joins TRBV7-2 to TRBJ2-7; weak D call: TRBD1 (6 bases). This CDR3 is 13 amino acids long. From germline, CDR1 is SGHTA and CDR2 FQGNSA. V was shortened by 5 bases and J by 5 bases, with 13 bases between the two germline ends. The CDR3 region is CASSTREGDEQYF. The CDR3 coding sequence is TGTGCCAGCAGCACAAGAGAGGGGGACGAGCAGTACTTC. The full variable domain, completed using reference TRBV7-2 and TRBJ2-7, is GAGVSQSPSNKVTEKGKDVELRCDPISGHTALYWYRQSLGQGLEFLIYFQGNSAPDKSGLPSDRFSAERTGGSVSTLTIQRTQQEDSAVYLCASSTREGDEQYFGPGTRLTVT.